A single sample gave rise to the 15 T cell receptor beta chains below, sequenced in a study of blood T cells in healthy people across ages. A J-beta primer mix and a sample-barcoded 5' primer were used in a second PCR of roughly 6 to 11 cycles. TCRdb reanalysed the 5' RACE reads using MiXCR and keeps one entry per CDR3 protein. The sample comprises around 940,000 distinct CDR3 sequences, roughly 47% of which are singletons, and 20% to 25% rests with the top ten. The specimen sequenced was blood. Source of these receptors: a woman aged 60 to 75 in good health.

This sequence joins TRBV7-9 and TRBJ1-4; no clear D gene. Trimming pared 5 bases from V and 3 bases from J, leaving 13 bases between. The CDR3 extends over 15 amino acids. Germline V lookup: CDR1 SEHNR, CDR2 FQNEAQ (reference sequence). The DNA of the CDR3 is TGTGCCAGCAGCGACACTTCAGGACCTAATGAAAAACTGTTTTTT. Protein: CASSDTSGPNEKLFF.

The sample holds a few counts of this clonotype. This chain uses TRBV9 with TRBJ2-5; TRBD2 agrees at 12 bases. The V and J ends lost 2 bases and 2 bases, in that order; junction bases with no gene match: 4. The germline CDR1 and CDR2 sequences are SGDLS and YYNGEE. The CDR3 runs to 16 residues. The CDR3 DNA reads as TGTGCCAGCAGCGTGGGGACTAGCGGGTTACAAGAGACCCAGTACTTC. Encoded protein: CASSVGTSGLQETQYF. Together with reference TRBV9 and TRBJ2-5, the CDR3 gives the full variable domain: DSGVTQTPKHLITATGQRVTLRCSPRSGDLSVYWYQQSLDQGLQFLIQYYNGEERAKGNILERFSAQQFPDLHSELNLSSLELGDSALYFCASSVGTSGLQETQYFGPGTRLLVL.

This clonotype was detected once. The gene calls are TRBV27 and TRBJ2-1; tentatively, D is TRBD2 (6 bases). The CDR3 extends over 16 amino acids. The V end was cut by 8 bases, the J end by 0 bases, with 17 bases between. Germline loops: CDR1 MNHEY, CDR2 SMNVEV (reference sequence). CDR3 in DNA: TGTGCCAGCGAGGCCCGACGGGGAGGCTCCTACAATGAGCAGTTCTTC. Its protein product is CASEARRGGSYNEQFF.

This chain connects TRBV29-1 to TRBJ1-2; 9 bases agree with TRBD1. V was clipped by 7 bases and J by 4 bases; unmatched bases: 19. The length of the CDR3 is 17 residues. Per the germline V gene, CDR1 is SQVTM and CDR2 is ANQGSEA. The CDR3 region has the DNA TGCAGCGCCAGAGGCCCCGGGACAGGGACGAAAGGCTATGGCTACACCTTC. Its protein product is CSARGPGTGTKGYGYTF.

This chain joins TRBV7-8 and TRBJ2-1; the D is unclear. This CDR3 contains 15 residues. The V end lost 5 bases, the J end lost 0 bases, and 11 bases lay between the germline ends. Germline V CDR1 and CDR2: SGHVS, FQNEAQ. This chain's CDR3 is CASSRRQSSYNEQFF. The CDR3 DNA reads TGTGCCAGCAGCCGACGACAAAGCTCCTACAATGAGCAGTTCTTC.

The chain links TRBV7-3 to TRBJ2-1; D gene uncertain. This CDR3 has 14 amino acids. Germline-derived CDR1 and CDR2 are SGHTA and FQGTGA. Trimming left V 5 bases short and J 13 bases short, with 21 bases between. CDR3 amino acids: CASSNHFRCRVQFF. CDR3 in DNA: TGTGCCAGCAGCAACCACTTCCGCTGTCGAGTCCAGTTCTTC.

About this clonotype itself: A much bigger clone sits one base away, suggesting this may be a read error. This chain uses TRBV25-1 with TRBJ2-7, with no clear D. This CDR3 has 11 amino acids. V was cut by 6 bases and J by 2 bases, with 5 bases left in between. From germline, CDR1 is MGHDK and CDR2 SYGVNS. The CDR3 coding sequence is TGTGCCAGCAGGGCTACCTACGAGCAGTACTTC. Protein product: CASRATYEQYF.

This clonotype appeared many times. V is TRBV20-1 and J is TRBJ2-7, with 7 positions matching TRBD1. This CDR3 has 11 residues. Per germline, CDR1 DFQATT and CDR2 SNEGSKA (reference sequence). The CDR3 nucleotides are TGCAGCGCGACCAGGGGGTACGAGCAGTACTTC. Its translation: CSATRGYEQYF.

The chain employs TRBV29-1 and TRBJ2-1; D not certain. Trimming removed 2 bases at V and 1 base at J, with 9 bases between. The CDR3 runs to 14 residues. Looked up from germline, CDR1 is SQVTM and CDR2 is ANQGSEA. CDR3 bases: TGCAGCGTTGAACCCGATGAATCCTACAATGAGCAGTTCTTC. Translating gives CSVEPDESYNEQFF.

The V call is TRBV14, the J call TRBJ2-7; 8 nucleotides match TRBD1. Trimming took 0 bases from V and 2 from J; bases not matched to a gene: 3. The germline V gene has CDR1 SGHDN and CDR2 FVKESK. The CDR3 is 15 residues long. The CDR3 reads CASSQDHRGTYEQYF. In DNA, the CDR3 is TGTGCCAGCAGCCAAGATCACAGGGGGACCTACGAGCAGTACTTC.

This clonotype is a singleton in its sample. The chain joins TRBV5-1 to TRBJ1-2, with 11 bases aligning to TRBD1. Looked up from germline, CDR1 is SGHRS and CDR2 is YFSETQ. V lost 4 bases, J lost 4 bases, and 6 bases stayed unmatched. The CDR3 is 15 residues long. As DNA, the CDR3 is TGCGCCAGCAGCCTGGGACAGGGGGGCGGCTATGGCTACACCTTC. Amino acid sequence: CASSLGQGGGYGYTF.

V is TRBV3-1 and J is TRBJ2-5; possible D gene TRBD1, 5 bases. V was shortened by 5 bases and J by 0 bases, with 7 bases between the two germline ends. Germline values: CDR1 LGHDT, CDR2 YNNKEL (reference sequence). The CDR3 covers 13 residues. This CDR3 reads CASSGANQETQYF. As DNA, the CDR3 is TGTGCCAGCAGCGGGGCAAACCAAGAGACCCAGTACTTC.

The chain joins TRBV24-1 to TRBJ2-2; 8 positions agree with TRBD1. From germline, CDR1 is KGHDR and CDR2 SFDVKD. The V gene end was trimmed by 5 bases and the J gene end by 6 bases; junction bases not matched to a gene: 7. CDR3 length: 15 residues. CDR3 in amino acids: CATSAQTGVSGELFF. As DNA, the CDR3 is TGTGCCACCAGTGCCCAGACAGGGGTGTCCGGGGAGCTGTTTTTT.

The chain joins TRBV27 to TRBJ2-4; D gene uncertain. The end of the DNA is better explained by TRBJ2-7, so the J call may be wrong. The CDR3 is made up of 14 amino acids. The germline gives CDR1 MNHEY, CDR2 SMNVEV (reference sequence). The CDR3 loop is CASSLSPVSYEQYF. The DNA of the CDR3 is TGTGCCAGCAGTTTATCCCCCGTTTCCTACGAGCAGTACTTC.

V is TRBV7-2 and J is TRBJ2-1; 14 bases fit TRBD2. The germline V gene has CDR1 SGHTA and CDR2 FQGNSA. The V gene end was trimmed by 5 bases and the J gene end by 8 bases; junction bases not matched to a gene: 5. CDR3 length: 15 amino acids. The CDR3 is CASSPRTSGGYEQFF. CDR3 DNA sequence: TGTGCCAGCAGCCCGCGGACTAGCGGGGGGTATGAGCAGTTCTTC.